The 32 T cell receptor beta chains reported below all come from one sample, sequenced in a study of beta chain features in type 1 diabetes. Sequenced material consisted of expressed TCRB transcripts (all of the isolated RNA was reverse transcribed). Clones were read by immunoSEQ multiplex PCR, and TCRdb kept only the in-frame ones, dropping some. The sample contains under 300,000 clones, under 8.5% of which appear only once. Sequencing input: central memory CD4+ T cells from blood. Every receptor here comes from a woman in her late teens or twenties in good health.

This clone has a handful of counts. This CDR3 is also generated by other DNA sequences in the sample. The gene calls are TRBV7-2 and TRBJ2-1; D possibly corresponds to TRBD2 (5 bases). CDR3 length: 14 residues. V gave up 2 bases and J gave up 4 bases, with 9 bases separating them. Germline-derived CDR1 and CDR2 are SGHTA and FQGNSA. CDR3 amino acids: CASSLSRGYNEQFF. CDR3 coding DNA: TGTGCCAGCAGCTTATCCCGCGGGTACAATGAGCAGTTCTTC.

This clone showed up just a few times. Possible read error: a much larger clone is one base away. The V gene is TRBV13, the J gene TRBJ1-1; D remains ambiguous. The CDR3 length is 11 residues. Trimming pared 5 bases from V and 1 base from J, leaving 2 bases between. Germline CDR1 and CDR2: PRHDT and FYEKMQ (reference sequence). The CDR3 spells CASSQNTEAFF. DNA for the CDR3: TGTGCCAGCAGCCAGAACACTGAAGCTTTCTTT. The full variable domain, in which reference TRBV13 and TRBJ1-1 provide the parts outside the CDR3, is AAGVIQSPRHLIKEKRETATLKCYPIPRHDTVYWYQQGPGQDPQFLISFYEKMQSDKGSIPDRFSAQQFSDYHSELNMSSLELGDSALYFCASSQNTEAFFGQGTRLTVV.

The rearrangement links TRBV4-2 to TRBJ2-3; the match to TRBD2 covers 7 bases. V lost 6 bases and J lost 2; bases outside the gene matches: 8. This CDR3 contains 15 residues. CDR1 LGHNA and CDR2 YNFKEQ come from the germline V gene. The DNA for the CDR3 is TGTGCCAGCAGAGCCACTAGCGCAAACACAGATACGCAGTATTTT. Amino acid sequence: CASRATSANTDTQYF.

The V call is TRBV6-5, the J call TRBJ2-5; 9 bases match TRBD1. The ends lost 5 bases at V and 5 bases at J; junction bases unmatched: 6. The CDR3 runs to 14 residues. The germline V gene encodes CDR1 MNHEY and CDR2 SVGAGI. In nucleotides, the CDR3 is TGTGCCAGCAGTGAGACAGGGGGACGGGAGACCCAGTACTTC. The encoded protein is CASSETGGRETQYF.

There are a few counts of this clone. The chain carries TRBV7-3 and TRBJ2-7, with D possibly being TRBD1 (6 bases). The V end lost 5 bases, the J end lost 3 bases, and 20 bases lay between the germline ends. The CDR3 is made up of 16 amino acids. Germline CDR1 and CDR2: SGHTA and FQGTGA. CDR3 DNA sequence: TGTGCCAGCAGCCCGCCCAGCAGGGGTAGGCGCTACGAGCAGTACGTC. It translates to CASSPPSRGRRYEQYV.

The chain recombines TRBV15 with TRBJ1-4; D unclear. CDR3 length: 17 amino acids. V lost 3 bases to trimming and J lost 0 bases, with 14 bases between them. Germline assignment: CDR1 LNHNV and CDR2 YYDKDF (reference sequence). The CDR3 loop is CATSSIGDPATNEKLFF. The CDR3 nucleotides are TGTGCCACCAGCAGCATTGGAGACCCTGCAACTAATGAAAAACTGTTTTTT.

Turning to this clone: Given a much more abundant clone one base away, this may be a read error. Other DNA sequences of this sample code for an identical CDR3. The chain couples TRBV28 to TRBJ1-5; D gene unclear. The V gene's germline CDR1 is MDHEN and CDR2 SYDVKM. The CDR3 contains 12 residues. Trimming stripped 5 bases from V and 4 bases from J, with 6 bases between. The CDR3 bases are TGTGCCAGCAGTCCCCCGAATCAGCCCCAGCATTTT. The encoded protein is CASSPPNQPQHF. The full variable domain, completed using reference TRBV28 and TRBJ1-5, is DVKVTQSSRYLVKRTGEKVFLECVQDMDHENMFWYRQDPGLGLRLIYFSYDVKMKEKGDIPEGYSVSREKKERFSLILESASTNQTSMYLCASSPPNQPQHFGDGTRLSIL.

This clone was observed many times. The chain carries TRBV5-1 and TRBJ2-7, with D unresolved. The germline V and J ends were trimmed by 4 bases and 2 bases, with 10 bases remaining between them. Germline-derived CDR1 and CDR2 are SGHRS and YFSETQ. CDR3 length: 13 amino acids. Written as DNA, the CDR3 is TGCGCCAGCAGCCCAGCCGACGCCTACGAGCAGTACTTC. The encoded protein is CASSPADAYEQYF.

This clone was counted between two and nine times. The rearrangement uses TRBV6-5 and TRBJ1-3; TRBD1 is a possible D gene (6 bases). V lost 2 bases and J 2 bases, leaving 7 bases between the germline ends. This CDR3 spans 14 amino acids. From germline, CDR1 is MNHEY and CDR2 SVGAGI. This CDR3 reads CASSYRGTGNTIYF. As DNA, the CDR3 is TGTGCCAGCAGTTACAGGGGGACTGGAAACACCATATATTTT.

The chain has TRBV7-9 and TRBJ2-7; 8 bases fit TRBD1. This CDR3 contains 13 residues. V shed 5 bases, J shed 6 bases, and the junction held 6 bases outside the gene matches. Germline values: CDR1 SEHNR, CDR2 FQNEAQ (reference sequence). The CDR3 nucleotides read TGTGCCAGCAGCATAGACACAGGGGGCGAGCAGTACGTC. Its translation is CASSIDTGGEQYV.

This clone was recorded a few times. Here the CDR3 DNA reads TGTGCCAGCAGCACGGTCCGGGGACACGGTGGCTACACCTTC. Amino acids: CASSTVRGHGGYTF. J is TRBJ1-2 and V is TRBV7-2, with D possibly being TRBD1 (6 bases). V gave up 5 bases and J gave up 7 bases, with 17 bases separating them. This CDR3 is 14 amino acids long. Per the germline V gene, CDR1 is SGHTA and CDR2 is FQGNSA. The full variable domain, rest sourced from reference TRBV7-2 and TRBJ1-2, is GAGVSQSPSNKVTEKGKDVELRCDPISGHTALYWYRQSLGQGLEFLIYFQGNSAPDKSGLPSDRFSAERTGGSVSTLTIQRTQQEDSAVYLCASSTVRGHGGYTFGSGTRLTVV.

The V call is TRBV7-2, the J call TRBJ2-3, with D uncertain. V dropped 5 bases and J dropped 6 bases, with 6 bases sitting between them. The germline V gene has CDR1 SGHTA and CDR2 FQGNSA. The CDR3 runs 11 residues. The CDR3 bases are TGTGCCAGCAGCATAATGGATACGCAGTATTTT. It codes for CASSIMDTQYF.

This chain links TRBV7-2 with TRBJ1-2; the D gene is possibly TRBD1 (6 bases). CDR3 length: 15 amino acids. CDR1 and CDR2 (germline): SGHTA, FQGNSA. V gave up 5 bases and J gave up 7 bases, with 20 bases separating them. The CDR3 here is CASSPGDRSLRGYTF. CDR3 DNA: TGTGCCAGCAGCCCCGGAGACAGGAGTCTCCGTGGCTACACCTTC. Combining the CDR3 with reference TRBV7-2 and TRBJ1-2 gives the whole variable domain GAGVSQSPSNKVTEKGKDVELRCDPISGHTALYWYRQSLGQGLEFLIYFQGNSAPDKSGLPSDRFSAERTGGSVSTLTIQRTQQEDSAVYLCASSPGDRSLRGYTFGSGTRLTVV.

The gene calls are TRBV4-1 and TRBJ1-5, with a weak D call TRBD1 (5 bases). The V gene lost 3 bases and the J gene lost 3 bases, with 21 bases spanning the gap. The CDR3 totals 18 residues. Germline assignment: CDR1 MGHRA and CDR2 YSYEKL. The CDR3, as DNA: TGCGCCAGCAGCCAGCTCCCCCTCCGGGGCAGCCTCAATCAGCCCCAGCATTTT. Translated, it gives CASSQLPLRGSLNQPQHF.

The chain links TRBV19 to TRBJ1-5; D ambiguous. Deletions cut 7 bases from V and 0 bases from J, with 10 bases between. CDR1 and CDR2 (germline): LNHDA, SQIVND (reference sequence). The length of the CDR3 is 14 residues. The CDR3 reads CASMPLGSNQPQHF. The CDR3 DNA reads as TGTGCCAGTATGCCGCTCGGTAGCAATCAGCCCCAGCATTTT.

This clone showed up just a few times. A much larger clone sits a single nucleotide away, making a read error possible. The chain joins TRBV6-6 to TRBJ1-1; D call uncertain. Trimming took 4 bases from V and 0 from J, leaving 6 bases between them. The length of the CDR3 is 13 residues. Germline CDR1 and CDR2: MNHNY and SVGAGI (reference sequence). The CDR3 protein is CASSLGMNTEAFF. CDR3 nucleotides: TGTGCCAGCAGTTTAGGGATGAACACTGAAGCTTTCTTT.

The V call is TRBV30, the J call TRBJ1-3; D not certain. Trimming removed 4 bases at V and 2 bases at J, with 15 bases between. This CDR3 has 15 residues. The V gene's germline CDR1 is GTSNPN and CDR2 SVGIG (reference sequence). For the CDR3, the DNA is TGTGCCTGGACCCGCCCCGGGGTAACTGGAAACACCATATATTTT. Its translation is CAWTRPGVTGNTIYF.

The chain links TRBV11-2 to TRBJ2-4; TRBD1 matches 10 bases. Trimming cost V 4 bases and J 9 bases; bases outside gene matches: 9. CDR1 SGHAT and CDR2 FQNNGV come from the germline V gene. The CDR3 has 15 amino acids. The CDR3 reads CASSSGGTGVVIQYF. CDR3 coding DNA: TGTGCCAGCAGCTCAGGGGGGACAGGGGTGGTCATTCAGTACTTC.

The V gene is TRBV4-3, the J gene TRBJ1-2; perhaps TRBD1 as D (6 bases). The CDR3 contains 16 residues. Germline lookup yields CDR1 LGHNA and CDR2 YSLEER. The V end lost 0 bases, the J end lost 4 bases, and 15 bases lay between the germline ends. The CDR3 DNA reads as TGCGCCAGCAGCCAAGATCTTGGAGGGGGAGCCTATGGCTACACCTTC. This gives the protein CASSQDLGGGAYGYTF.

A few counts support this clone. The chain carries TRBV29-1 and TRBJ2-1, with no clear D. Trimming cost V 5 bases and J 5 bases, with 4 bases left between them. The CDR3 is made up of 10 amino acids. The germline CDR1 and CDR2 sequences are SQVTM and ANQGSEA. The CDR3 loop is CSVRDNEQFF. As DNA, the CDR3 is TGCAGCGTTCGGGACAATGAGCAGTTCTTC.

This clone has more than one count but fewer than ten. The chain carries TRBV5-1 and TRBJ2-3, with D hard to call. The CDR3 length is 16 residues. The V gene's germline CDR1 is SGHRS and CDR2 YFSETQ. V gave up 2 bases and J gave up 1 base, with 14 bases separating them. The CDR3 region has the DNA TGCGCCAGCAGCTTAGAGATGGTGGCTGGCACAGATACGCAGTATTTT. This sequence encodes CASSLEMVAGTDTQYF.

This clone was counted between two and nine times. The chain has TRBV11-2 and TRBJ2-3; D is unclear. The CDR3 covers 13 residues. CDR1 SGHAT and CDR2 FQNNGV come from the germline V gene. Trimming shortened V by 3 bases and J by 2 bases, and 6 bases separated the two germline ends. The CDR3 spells CASSFAYTDTQYF. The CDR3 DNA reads TGTGCCAGCAGCTTCGCGTACACAGATACGCAGTATTTT.

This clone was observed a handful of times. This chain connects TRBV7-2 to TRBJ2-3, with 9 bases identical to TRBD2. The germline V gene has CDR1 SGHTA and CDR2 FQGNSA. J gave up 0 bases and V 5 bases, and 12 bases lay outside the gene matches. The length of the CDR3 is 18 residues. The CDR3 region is CASSPSGGRARSTDTQYF. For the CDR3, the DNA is TGTGCCAGCAGCCCCTCAGGCGGGAGGGCCAGGAGCACAGATACGCAGTATTTT.

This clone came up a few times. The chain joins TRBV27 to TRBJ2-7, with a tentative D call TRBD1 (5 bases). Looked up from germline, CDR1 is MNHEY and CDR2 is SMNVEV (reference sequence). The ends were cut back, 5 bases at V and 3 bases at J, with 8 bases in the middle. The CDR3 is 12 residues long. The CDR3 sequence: CASSDSDYEQYF. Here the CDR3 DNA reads TGTGCCAGCAGTGACAGCGACTACGAGCAGTACTTC.

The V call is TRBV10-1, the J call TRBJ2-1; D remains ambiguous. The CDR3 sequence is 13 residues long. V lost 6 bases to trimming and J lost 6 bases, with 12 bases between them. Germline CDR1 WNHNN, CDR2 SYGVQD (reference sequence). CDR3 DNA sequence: TGCGCCAGCAGCCCAAAGACCGTCAATGAGCAGTTCTTC. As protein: CASSPKTVNEQFF.

The CDR3 nucleotides read TGCGCCCCTGCGGGCTGCGAGCAGTACTTC. Protein sequence: CAPAGCEQYF. The chain links TRBV10-1 to TRBJ2-7, with D perhaps matching TRBD2 (5 bases). Looked up from germline, CDR1 is WNHNN and CDR2 is SYGVQD (reference sequence). Trimming took 11 bases from V and 6 from J, leaving 11 bases between them. This CDR3 has 10 amino acids.

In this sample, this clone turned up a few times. Here the CDR3 DNA reads TGTGCCAGCAGAGTTGGGACAGAGAGAGAGACCCAGTACTTC. Protein sequence: CASRVGTERETQYF. J is TRBJ2-5 and V is TRBV6-1; 7 bases match TRBD1. Trimming removed 6 bases from V and 4 bases from J; junction bases left unmatched: 8. The CDR3 extends over 14 amino acids. Germline V gene lookup returns CDR1 MNHNS and CDR2 SASEGT.

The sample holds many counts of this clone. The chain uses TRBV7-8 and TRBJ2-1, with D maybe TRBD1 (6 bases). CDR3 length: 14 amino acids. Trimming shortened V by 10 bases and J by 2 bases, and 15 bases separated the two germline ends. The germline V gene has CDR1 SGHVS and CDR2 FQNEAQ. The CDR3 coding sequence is TGTGCCACCAAACAGGGAGTCGCCTACAATGAGCAGTTCTTC. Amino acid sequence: CATKQGVAYNEQFF.

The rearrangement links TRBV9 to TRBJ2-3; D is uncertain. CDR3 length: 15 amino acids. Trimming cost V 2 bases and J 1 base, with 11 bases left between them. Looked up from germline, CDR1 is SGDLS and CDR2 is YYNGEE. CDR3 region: CASSVYQVGTDTQYF. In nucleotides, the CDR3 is TGTGCCAGCAGCGTGTACCAGGTGGGCACAGATACGCAGTATTTT.

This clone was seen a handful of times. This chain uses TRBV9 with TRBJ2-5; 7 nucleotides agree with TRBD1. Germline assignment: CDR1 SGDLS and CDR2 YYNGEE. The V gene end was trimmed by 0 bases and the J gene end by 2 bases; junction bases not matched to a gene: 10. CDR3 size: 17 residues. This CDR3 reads CASSVGRRAGGQETQYF. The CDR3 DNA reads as TGTGCCAGCAGCGTAGGACGGCGGGCAGGGGGACAAGAGACCCAGTACTTC.

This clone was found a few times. CDR3 in DNA: TGCGCCAGCCGGGACAACTACAATGAGCAGTTCTTC. It yields the protein CASRDNYNEQFF. The chain combines TRBV5-1 with TRBJ2-1; a possible D gene is TRBD1 (6 bases). CDR1 is SGHRS and CDR2 is YFSETQ in the germline V gene. V lost 7 bases to trimming and J lost 3 bases, with 8 bases between them. The CDR3 contains 12 residues.

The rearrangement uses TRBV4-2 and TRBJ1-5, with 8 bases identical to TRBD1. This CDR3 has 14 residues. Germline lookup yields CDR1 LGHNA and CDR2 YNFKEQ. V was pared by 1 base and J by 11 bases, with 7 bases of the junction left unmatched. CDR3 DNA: TGTGCCAGCAGCCAAGGGACAGGGCCCCGTTCCCAGCATTTT. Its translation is CASSQGTGPRSQHF.